These 26 T cell receptor beta chains originate from one sample sequenced in a study of CD8 T cells in ankylosing spondylitis. Whole-study results and caveats: Made up of 7 to 9 highly homologous variants, a TCR beta motif appeared characteristic of ankylosing spondylitis blood.

No antigen has been identified for these receptors. One entry per CDR3 protein, called by TCRdb with MiXCR from the 5' RACE reads. The sample contains approximately 500,000 distinct CDR3 sequences, roughly 12% of which appear only once. The sample was blood, either unsorted or a sorted T cell fraction (not recorded which). These receptors all come from a male donor with ankylosing spondylitis.

This clonotype has just a few counts. V is TRBV3-1 and J is TRBJ2-5; D gene ambiguous. Germline CDR1 LGHDT, CDR2 YNNKEL (reference sequence). Trimming took off 0 bases at V and 4 bases at J, with 6 bases between the two ends. The CDR3 loop spans 13 amino acids. In DNA, the CDR3 is TGTGCCAGCAGCCAAGAATTCGGAGAGACCCAGTACTTC. The encoded protein is CASSQEFGETQYF.

This clonotype was detected only a few times. V usage is TRBV12-3 or TRBV12-4 and J usage is TRBJ2-1; 9 bases fit TRBD1. The CDR3 sequence is 15 residues long. The junction had 12 bases not matched to a gene; V was cut back by 3 bases and J by 12 bases. The chain's CDR3 is CASSFPGDRAQVQFF. CDR3 sequence (DNA): TGTGCCAGCAGTTTCCCGGGGGACAGGGCCCAAGTGCAGTTCTTC.

Ten or more counts support this clonotype. The CDR3 protein is CASSLARGEGGAFF. Here the CDR3 DNA reads TGCGCCAGCAGCTTGGCGCGAGGAGAGGGGGGAGCTTTCTTT. V and J are TRBV5-1 and TRBJ1-1, with a weak D call TRBD1 (6 bases). The germline gives CDR1 SGHRS, CDR2 YFSETQ. CDR3 length: 14 residues. Trimming shortened V by 0 bases and J by 10 bases, and 16 bases separated the two germline ends.

This clonotype was picked up many times. This chain connects TRBV7-2 to TRBJ2-2; unclear D gene. V lost 2 bases and J lost 7, with 5 bases in between. The CDR3 is made up of 12 amino acids. Germline V lookup: CDR1 SGHTA, CDR2 FQGNSA. This CDR3 reads CASSLNNGELFF. CDR3 nucleotide sequence: TGTGCCAGCAGCTTAAATAACGGGGAGCTGTTTTTT.

The chain combines TRBV18 with TRBJ1-2; D is perhaps TRBD1 (5 bases). V lost 2 bases, J lost 6 bases, and 13 bases lay in between. The CDR3 loop spans 14 amino acids. Looked up from germline, CDR1 is KGHSH and CDR2 is LQKENI. This CDR3 is CASSPGQGSNGYTF. CDR3 nucleotide sequence: TGTGCCAGCTCACCAGGGCAGGGAAGCAATGGCTACACCTTC.

This clonotype has ten or more counts. The genes are TRBV11-2 and TRBJ2-3; TRBD2 agrees at 12 bases. The germline gives CDR1 SGHAT, CDR2 FQNNGV. The CDR3 loop spans 16 amino acids. V lost 5 bases to trimming and J lost 2 bases; unmatched junction nucleotides: 5. CDR3 in amino acids: CASSPRLAGVTDTQYF. As DNA, the CDR3 is TGTGCCAGCAGCCCCAGACTAGCGGGGGTCACAGATACGCAGTATTTT.

This clonotype has only a few counts. This rearrangement joins TRBV3-1 to TRBJ1-6; D not resolved. This CDR3 contains 15 residues. The ends were cut back, 2 bases at V and 6 bases at J, with 11 bases in the middle. Germline loops: CDR1 LGHDT, CDR2 YNNKEL (reference sequence). CDR3: CASSQRLVLNSPLHF. The DNA for the CDR3 is TGTGCCAGCAGCCAAAGGCTGGTCCTTAATTCACCCCTCCACTTT.

This clonotype was seen more than once but under ten times. The chain couples TRBV2 to TRBJ1-1; D unresolved. CDR3 size: 13 residues. Trimming left V 6 bases short and J 0 bases short, with 8 bases between. The V gene's germline CDR1 is SNHLY and CDR2 FYNNEI. For the CDR3, the DNA is TGTGCCAGCAGCAAGACTGTGAACACTGAAGCTTTCTTT. Amino acid sequence: CASSKTVNTEAFF. Together with reference TRBV2 and TRBJ1-1, the CDR3 gives the full variable domain: EPEVTQTPSHQVTQMGQEVILRCVPISNHLYFYWYRQILGQKVEFLVSFYNNEISEKSEIFDDQFSVERPDGSNFTLKIRSTKLEDSAMYFCASSKTVNTEAFFGQGTRLTVV.

This clonotype was detected a few times. The chain recombines TRBV19 with TRBJ1-1, with unresolved D. Trimming left V 8 bases short and J 1 base short, with 11 bases between. This CDR3 is 13 amino acids long. Germline V gives CDR1 LNHDA, CDR2 SQIVND (reference sequence). The CDR3 DNA reads TGTGCCAGTTCAGGACCGGAGAACACTGAAGCTTTCTTT. It translates to CASSGPENTEAFF.

This clonotype was seen only a few times. The chain joins TRBV7-8 to TRBJ2-3, with a possible D match to TRBD2 (6 bases). The CDR3 sequence is 14 residues long. CDR1 and CDR2 from the germline V gene are SGHVS and FQNEAQ. V shed 1 base and J shed 6 bases, with 11 bases lying between them. Here the CDR3 DNA reads TGTGCCAGCAGCTTAGGGGGGGTCCGGGATACGCAGTATTTT. Its translation is CASSLGGVRDTQYF. Combining the CDR3 with reference TRBV7-8 and TRBJ2-3 gives the whole variable domain GAGVSQSPRYKVAKRGQDVALRCDPISGHVSLFWYQQALGQGPEFLTYFQNEAQLDKSGLPSDRFFAERPEGSVSTLKIQRTQQEDSAVYLCASSLGGVRDTQYFGPGTRLTVL.

The chain combines TRBV5-1 with TRBJ2-2; maybe TRBD2 (5 bases). Germline CDR1 reads SGHRS; CDR2 reads YFSETQ. The CDR3 sequence is 16 residues long. The V and J ends lost 2 bases and 0 bases respectively, with 11 bases between them. The DNA for the CDR3 is TGCGCCAGCAGCTTCTTGAGGGAATCGAACACCGGGGAGCTGTTTTTT. Amino acid sequence: CASSFLRESNTGELFF.

This clonotype turned up a few times. The chain combines TRBV7-9 with TRBJ2-3; TRBD2 matches at 8 bases. V shed 5 bases and J 3 bases; nucleotides not matched to a gene: 10. CDR3 length: 16 amino acids. Germline CDR1 and CDR2: SEHNR and FQNEAQ (reference sequence). As DNA, the CDR3 is TGTGCCAGCAGCCCAGGGATAGCGGGATCGACAGATACGCAGTATTTT. Its translation: CASSPGIAGSTDTQYF.

This clonotype came up many times. The chain carries TRBV20-1 and TRBJ2-1, with a weak D call TRBD2 (6 bases). The V gene lost 0 bases and the J gene lost 10 bases, with 16 bases spanning the gap. CDR1 and CDR2 (germline): DFQATT, SNEGSKA (reference sequence). CDR3 length equals 14 residues. The CDR3 sequence is CSARDELAYDEQFF. The DNA for the CDR3 is TGCAGTGCTAGAGATGAACTAGCTTACGACGAGCAGTTCTTC.

The chain joins TRBV20-1 to TRBJ2-1; D gene ambiguous. CDR1 and CDR2 (germline): DFQATT, SNEGSKA (reference sequence). Trimming cost V 0 bases and J 12 bases, with 18 bases left between them. This CDR3 contains 14 residues. CDR3 protein: CSARDRPTQLPQFF. CDR3 nucleotide sequence: TGCAGTGCTAGAGATCGTCCTACTCAACTCCCGCAGTTCTTC.

The chain uses TRBV27 and TRBJ2-6; no clear D gene. V was pared by 2 bases and J by 2 bases, with 10 bases between. CDR1 MNHEY and CDR2 SMNVEV come from the germline V gene (reference sequence). The CDR3 totals 16 residues. This chain's CDR3 is CASSLGVIPGANVLTF. The CDR3 DNA reads as TGTGCCAGCAGTTTAGGAGTTATCCCTGGGGCCAACGTCCTGACTTTC.

The gene calls are TRBV20-1 and TRBJ2-5, with D possibly matching TRBD1 (6 bases). The CDR3 has 14 residues. Germline CDR1 is DFQATT and CDR2 is SNEGSKA (reference sequence). DNA of the CDR3: TGCAGCCCTATACCTAGGACAGAACAAGAGACCCAGTACTTC. Translated: CSPIPRTEQETQYF.

This rearrangement joins TRBV29-1 to TRBJ2-3; 10 bases are a match to TRBD2. Germline loops: CDR1 SQVTM, CDR2 ANQGSEA. J was trimmed by 2 bases and V by 6 bases; bases with no gene match: 2. There are 13 residues in the CDR3. The CDR3 nucleotides read TGCAGCGTAGCGGGGGGGATCACAGATACGCAGTATTTT. It codes for CSVAGGITDTQYF.

In its sample, this clonotype was seen many times. The CDR3 is CATRDRVGQPQHF. In nucleotides, the CDR3 is TGTGCCACCCGGGACAGGGTAGGACAGCCCCAGCATTTT. V usage is TRBV24-1 and J usage is TRBJ1-5, with 9 bases matching TRBD1. V trimming: 9 bases; J trimming: 7 bases; junction bases outside the gene matches: 6. Per the germline V gene, CDR1 is KGHDR and CDR2 is SFDVKD. CDR3 size: 13 residues.

This clonotype showed up many times. This chain links TRBV2 with TRBJ1-4; D unclear. CDR3 size: 13 residues. In germline, CDR1 is SNHLY, CDR2 FYNNEI. The V end lost 2 bases, the J end lost 10 bases, and 11 bases lay between the germline ends. The CDR3, as DNA: TGTGCCAGCAGTGAAAGCGCCTTCGGAAAACTGTTTTTT. Its protein product is CASSESAFGKLFF.

V usage is TRBV11-1 and J usage is TRBJ2-1, with 12 bases lining up with TRBD2. CDR3 size: 18 residues. The germline CDR1 and CDR2 sequences are SGHAT and FQDESV (reference sequence). J was trimmed by 0 bases and V by 4 bases; bases with no gene match: 7. This chain's CDR3 is CASSSPGLAGLSYNEQFF. CDR3 coding DNA: TGTGCCAGCAGCTCTCCGGGACTAGCGGGTCTCTCCTACAATGAGCAGTTCTTC.

This clonotype was found a few times. The rearrangement uses TRBV5-1 and TRBJ2-5; TRBD2 matches 11 bases. CDR3 length equals 15 residues. Germline V lookup: CDR1 SGHRS, CDR2 YFSETQ. V dropped 2 bases and J dropped 4; count of bases not matched to a gene: 4. Here the CDR3 reads CASSFVAGGPETQYF. The CDR3 region has the DNA TGCGCCAGCAGCTTCGTAGCGGGAGGGCCAGAGACCCAGTACTTC. Full variable domain (remainder filled in from reference TRBV5-1 and TRBJ2-5): KAGVTQTPRYLIKTRGQQVTLSCSPISGHRSVSWYQQTPGQGLQFLFEYFSETQRNKGNFPGRFSGRQFSNSRSEMNVSTLELGDSALYLCASSFVAGGPETQYFGPGTRLLVL.

The chain employs TRBV7-2 and TRBJ2-5; 7 bases fit TRBD1. The junction had 7 bases not matched to a gene; V was cut back by 5 bases and J by 1 base. This CDR3 has 15 amino acids. CDR1 is SGHTA and CDR2 is FQGNSA in the germline V gene. The CDR3 loop is CASSRYWDSQETQYF. DNA of the CDR3: TGTGCCAGCAGCCGTTACTGGGACAGCCAAGAGACCCAGTACTTC.

The chain combines TRBV29-1 with TRBJ1-2; D unresolved. CDR1 is SQVTM and CDR2 is ANQGSEA in the germline V gene. The CDR3 contains 12 residues. Trimming pared 3 bases from V and 3 bases from J, leaving 8 bases between. CDR3 in amino acids: CSVEAVDYGYTF. Written as DNA, the CDR3 is TGCAGCGTTGAGGCGGTTGACTATGGCTACACCTTC.

The CDR3 DNA is TGCGCCAGCACCCTTGGGGCAGACAGCCACCCGAACACCTTC. Protein sequence: CASTLGADSHPNTF. This chain connects TRBV4-1 to TRBJ1-2, with a tentative D call TRBD1 (5 bases). The germline CDR1 and CDR2 sequences are MGHRA and YSYEKL. V lost 7 bases to trimming and J lost 12 bases, with 24 bases between them. The CDR3 contains 14 residues.

This chain joins TRBV12-3 or TRBV12-4 and TRBJ2-6, with 7 nucleotides matching TRBD1. This CDR3 is 18 amino acids long. Trimming cost V 5 bases and J 2 bases; bases outside gene matches: 12. CDR3 residues: CASSPQGVSPTGANVLTF. Written as DNA, the CDR3 is TGTGCCAGCAGTCCGCAGGGGGTTTCACCCACTGGGGCCAACGTCCTGACTTTC.

The chain has TRBV20-1 and TRBJ2-1; the D call may be TRBD1 or TRBD2 (5 bases each). The V end was cut by 4 bases, the J end by 4 bases, with 14 bases between. Germline V CDR1 and CDR2: DFQATT, SNEGSKA (reference sequence). The CDR3 is 14 amino acids. CDR3 residues: CSAKGPRAYNEQFF. DNA of the CDR3: TGCAGTGCTAAGGGACCGAGGGCGTACAATGAGCAGTTCTTC.